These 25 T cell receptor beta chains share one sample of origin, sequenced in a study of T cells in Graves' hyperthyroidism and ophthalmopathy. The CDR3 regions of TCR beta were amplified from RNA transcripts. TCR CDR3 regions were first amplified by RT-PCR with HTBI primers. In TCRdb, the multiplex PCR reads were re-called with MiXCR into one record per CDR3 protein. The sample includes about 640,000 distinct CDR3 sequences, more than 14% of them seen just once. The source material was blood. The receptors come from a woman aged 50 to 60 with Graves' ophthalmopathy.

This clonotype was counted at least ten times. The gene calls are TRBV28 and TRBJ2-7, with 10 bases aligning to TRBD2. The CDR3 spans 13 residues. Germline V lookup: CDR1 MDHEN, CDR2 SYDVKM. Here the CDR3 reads CAITGTSAYEQYF. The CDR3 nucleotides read TGTGCTATTACCGGGACTAGCGCCTACGAGCAGTACTTC.

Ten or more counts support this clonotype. The CDR3 sequence is CASSLATGYGYTF. The DNA for the CDR3 is TGCGCCAGCAGCTTGGCTACAGGCTATGGCTACACCTTC. The chain joins TRBV5-1 to TRBJ1-2; weak D call: TRBD1 (5 bases). CDR1 and CDR2 (germline): SGHRS, YFSETQ. Trimming pared 0 bases from V and 4 bases from J, leaving 7 bases between. The CDR3 is 13 residues long.

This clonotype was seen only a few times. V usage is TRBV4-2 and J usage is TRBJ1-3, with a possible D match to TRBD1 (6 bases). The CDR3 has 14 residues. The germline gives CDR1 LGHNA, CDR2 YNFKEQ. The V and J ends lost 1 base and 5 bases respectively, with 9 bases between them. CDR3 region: CASSQVQGRNTIYF. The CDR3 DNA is TGTGCCAGCAGCCAAGTACAGGGTAGAAACACCATATATTTT.

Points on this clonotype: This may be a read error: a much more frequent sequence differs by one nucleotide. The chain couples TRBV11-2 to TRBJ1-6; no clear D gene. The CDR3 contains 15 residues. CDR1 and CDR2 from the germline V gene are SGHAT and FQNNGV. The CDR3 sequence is CVSSLDRSYNSPLHF. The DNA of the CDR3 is TGTGTCAGCAGCTTAGATCGATCCTATAATTCACCCCTCCACTTT.

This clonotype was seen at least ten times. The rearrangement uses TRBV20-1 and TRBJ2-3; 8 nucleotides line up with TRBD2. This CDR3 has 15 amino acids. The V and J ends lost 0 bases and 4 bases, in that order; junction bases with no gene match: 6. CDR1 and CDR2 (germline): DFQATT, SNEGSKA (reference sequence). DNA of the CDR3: TGCAGTGCTAGAGATTCCAGCGGGAGTTCAGATACGCAGTATTTT. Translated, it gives CSARDSSGSSDTQYF.

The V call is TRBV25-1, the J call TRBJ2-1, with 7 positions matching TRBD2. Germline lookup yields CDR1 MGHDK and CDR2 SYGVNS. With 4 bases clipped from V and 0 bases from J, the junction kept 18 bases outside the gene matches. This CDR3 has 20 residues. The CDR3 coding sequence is TGTGCCAGCAGTGTCACTAAGGGGCTGCTAGCGGAATTCTCCTACAATGAGCAGTTCTTC. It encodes CASSVTKGLLAEFSYNEQFF.

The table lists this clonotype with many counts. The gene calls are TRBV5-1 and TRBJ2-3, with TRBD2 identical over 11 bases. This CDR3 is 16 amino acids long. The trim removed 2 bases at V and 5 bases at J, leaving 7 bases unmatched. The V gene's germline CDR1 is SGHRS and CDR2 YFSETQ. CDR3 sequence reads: CASSFELAGAGDTQYF. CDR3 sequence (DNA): TGCGCCAGCAGCTTCGAACTAGCGGGAGCAGGAGATACGCAGTATTTT. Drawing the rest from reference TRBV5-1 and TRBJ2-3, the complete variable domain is KAGVTQTPRYLIKTRGQQVTLSCSPISGHRSVSWYQQTPGQGLQFLFEYFSETQRNKGNFPGRFSGRQFSNSRSEMNVSTLELGDSALYLCASSFELAGAGDTQYFGPGTRLTVL.

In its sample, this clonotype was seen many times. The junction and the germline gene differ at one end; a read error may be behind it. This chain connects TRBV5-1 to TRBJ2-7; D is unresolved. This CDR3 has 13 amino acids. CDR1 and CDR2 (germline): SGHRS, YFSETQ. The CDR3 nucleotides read TGTGCCAGCAGCTTTGGCCGGAACTACGAGCAGTACTTC. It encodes CASSFGRNYEQYF.

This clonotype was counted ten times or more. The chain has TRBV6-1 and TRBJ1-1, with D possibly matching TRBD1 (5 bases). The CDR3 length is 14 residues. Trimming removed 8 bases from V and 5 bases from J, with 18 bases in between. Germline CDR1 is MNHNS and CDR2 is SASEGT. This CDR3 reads CASPAVGGSTEAFF. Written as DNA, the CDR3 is TGTGCCAGCCCCGCCGTGGGGGGATCGACTGAAGCTTTCTTT.

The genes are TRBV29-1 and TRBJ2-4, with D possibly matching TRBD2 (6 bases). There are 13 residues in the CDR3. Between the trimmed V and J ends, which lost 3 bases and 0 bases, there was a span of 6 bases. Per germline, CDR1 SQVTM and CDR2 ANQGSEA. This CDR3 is CSVDGGAKNIQYF. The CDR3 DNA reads TGCAGCGTTGACGGGGGAGCCAAAAACATTCAGTACTTC.

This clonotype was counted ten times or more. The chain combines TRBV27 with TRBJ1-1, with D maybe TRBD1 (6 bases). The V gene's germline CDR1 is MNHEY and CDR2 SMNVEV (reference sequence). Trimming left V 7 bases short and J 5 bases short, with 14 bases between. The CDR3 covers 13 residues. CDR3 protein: CASTPRGQTEAFF. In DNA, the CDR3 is TGTGCCAGCACCCCCAGAGGACAGACTGAAGCTTTCTTT.

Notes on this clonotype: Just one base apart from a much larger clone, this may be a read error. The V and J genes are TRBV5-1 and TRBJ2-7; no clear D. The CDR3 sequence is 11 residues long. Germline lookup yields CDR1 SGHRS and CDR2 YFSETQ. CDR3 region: CASSSGNERYF. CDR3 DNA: TGTGCCAGCAGCTCCGGAAACGAGCGGTACTTC.

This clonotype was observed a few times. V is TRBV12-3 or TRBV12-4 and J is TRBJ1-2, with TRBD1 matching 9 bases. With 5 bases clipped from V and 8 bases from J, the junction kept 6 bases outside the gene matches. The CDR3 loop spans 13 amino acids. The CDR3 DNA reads TGTGCCAGCAGTCGGGACAGGGTATTGGGCTACACCTTC. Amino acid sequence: CASSRDRVLGYTF.

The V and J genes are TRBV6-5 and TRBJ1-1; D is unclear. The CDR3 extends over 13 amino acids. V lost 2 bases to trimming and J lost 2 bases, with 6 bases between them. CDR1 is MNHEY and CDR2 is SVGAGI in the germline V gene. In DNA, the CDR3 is TGTGCCAGCAGTTACAATGATAACACTGAAGCTTTCTTT. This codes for CASSYNDNTEAFF.

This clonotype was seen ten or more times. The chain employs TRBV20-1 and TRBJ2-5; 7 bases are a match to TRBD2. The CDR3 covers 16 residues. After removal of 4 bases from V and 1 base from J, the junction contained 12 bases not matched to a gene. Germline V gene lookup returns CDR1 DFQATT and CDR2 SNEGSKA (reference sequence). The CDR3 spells CSAMDTERGIQETQYF. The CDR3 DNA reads TGCAGTGCTATGGACACCGAGCGGGGCATCCAAGAGACCCAGTACTTC.

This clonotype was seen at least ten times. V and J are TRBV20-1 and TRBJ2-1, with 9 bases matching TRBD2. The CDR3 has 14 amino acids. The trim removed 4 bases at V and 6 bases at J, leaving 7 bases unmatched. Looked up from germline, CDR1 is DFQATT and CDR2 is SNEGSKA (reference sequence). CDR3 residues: CSATGLAQFNEQFF. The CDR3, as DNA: TGCAGTGCTACTGGACTAGCGCAATTCAATGAGCAGTTCTTC.

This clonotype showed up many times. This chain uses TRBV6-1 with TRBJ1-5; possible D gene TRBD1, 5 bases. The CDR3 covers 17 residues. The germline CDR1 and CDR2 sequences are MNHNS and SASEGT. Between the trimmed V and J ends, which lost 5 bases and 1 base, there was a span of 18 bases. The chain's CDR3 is CASSYGVPGSSNQPQHF. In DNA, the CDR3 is TGTGCCAGCAGTTATGGGGTTCCAGGGAGCAGCAATCAGCCCCAGCATTTT.

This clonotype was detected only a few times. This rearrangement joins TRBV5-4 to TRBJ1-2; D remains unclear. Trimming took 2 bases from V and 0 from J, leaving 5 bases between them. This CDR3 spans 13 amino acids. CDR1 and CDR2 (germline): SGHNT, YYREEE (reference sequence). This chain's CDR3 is CASSFETNYGYTF. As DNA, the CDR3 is TGTGCCAGCAGCTTCGAGACTAACTATGGCTACACCTTC.

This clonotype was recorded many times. CDR3 sequence reads: CSAINSYYDNEQFF. The DNA for the CDR3 is TGCAGTGCTATTAACAGCTACTATGACAATGAGCAGTTCTTC. V gene TRBV20-1 combines with J gene TRBJ2-1; D ambiguous. Germline assignment: CDR1 DFQATT and CDR2 SNEGSKA (reference sequence). Trimming pared 4 bases from V and 5 bases from J, leaving 15 bases between. The CDR3 runs to 14 residues.

CDR3 residues: CASSPGWHRYQETQYF. CDR3 nucleotide sequence: TGCGCCAGCAGTCCCGGGTGGCACAGGTACCAAGAGACCCAGTACTTC. V usage is TRBV5-1 and J usage is TRBJ2-5; D is possibly TRBD1 (5 bases). The V end was cut by 5 bases, the J end by 0 bases, with 17 bases between. CDR3 length equals 16 residues. Germline V gives CDR1 SGHRS, CDR2 YFSETQ. Filled out from reference TRBV5-1 and TRBJ2-5, the complete variable domain reads KAGVTQTPRYLIKTRGQQVTLSCSPISGHRSVSWYQQTPGQGLQFLFEYFSETQRNKGNFPGRFSGRQFSNSRSEMNVSTLELGDSALYLCASSPGWHRYQETQYFGPGTRLLVL.

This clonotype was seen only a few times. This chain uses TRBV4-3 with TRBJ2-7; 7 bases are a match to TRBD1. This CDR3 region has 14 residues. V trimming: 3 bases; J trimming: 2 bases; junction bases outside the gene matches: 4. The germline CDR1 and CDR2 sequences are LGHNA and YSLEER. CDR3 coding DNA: TGCGCCAGCAGCCAGAACAGGGGACCCTACGAGCAGTACTTC. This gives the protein CASSQNRGPYEQYF.

Here the CDR3 DNA reads TGTGCCACCAGCAGAGAGGAGACTATTTCTGAGCAGTACTTC. This gives the protein CATSREETISEQYF. The chain is built from TRBV15 and TRBJ2-7; tentative D call: TRBD2 (5 bases). V lost 0 bases, J lost 7 bases, and 13 bases lay in between. Looked up from germline, CDR1 is LNHNV and CDR2 is YYDKDF (reference sequence). CDR3 length: 14 amino acids.

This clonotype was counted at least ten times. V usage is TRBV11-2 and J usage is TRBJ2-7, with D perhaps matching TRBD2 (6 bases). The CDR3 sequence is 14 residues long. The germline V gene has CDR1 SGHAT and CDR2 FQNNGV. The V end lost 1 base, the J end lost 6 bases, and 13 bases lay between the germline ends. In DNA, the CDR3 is TGTGCCAGCAGCTTAGTATTAATGGGGGGCGAGCAGTACTTC. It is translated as CASSLVLMGGEQYF.

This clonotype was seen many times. The CDR3 spells CASSRNRDHYEQYF. The CDR3 DNA reads TGTGCCAGCAGCCGAAACAGGGACCACTACGAGCAGTACTTC. The chain joins TRBV7-9 to TRBJ2-7; D is possibly TRBD1 (6 bases). The CDR3 runs 14 residues. Germline values: CDR1 SEHNR, CDR2 FQNEAQ (reference sequence). Trimming took off 5 bases at V and 3 bases at J, with 14 bases between the two ends.

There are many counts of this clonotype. This chain's CDR3 is CATSPEGSYNSPLHF. The CDR3 coding sequence is TGTGCCACCAGCCCGGAAGGCTCCTATAATTCACCCCTCCACTTT. The chain recombines TRBV15 with TRBJ1-6; D is ambiguous. V was shortened by 5 bases and J by 0 bases, with 8 bases between the two germline ends. Germline-derived CDR1 and CDR2 are LNHNV and YYDKDF (reference sequence). CDR3 size: 15 residues.